The rows below give T cell receptor beta chains drawn from one sample of a study of T cell repertoires in ileal Crohn's disease. Sequencing was performed with immunoSEQ multiplex PCR; in TCRdb, only in-frame clones are kept and a portion is missing. The table records some 6,000 clones, around 80% of them present only once. The sequenced material came from ileal tissue. Receptor source: an adult with Crohn's disease. Each CDR3 is given with its conserved first and last residue. The D gene is left open where the match is weak.

cdr3_length j_call v_call d_call cdr3_aa cdr3_nt
15 TRBJ2-1 TRBV9 - CASSVAGAGNNEQFF TGTGCCAGCAGCGTAGCGGGGGCCGGCAACAATGAGCAGTTCTTC
14 TRBJ2-2 TRBV7-2 TRBD1 CASRPDRGGGELFF TGTGCCAGCAGACCCGACAGGGGTGGGGGGGAGCTGTTTTTT
15 TRBJ2-7 TRBV5-3 - CARTSSSRGSYEQYF TGTGCCAGAACATCCTCCTCCAGGGGAAGTTACGAGCAGTACTTC
14 TRBJ1-2 TRBV2 - CASSSGQTNYGYTF TGTGCCAGCAGTTCTGGACAGACGAACTATGGCTACACCTTC
16 TRBJ2-7 TRBV29-1 TRBD2 CSVATPGLDRHYEQYF TGCAGCGTTGCGACTCCAGGACTAGATCGACACTACGAGCAGTACTTC
15 TRBJ2-7 TRBV5-1 - CASSLDGSASYEQYF TGCGCCAGCAGCTTGGATGGGAGCGCCTCCTACGAGCAGTACTTC
17 TRBJ2-3 TRBV4-3 TRBD2 CASSQRRAGEGTDTQYF TGCGCCAGCAGCCAAAGGCGGGCGGGGGAGGGCACAGATACGCAGTATTTT
13 TRBJ2-3 TRBV19 - CASGQGVTDTQYF TGTGCCAGTGGGCAGGGAGTCACAGATACGCAGTATTTT
16 TRBJ2-3 TRBV7-3 TRBD2 CASSSPPYGGAGTQYF TGTGCCAGCAGCTCCCCCCCGTACGGGGGGGCGGGTACGCAGTATTTT
13 TRBJ1-5 TRBV6-5 - CASRAHRNQPQHF TGTGCCAGCAGGGCCCACCGCAATCAGCCCCAGCATTTT